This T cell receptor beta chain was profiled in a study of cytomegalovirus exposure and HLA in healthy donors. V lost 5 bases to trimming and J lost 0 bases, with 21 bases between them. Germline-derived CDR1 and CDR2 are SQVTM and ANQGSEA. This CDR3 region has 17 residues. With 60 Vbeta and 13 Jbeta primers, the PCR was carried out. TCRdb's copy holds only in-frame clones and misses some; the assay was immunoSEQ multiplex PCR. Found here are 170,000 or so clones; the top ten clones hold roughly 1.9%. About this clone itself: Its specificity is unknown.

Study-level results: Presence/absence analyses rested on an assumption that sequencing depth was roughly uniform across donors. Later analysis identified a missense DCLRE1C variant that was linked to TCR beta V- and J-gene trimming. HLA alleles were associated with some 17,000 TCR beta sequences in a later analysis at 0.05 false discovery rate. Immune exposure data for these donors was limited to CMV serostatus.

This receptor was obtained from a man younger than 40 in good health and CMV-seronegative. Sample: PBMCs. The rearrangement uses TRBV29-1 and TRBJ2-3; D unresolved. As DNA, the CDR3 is TGCAGCGTTCTGAGAGCGACGGCGTCGGATAGCACAGATACGCAGTATTTT. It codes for CSVLRATASDSTDTQYF.